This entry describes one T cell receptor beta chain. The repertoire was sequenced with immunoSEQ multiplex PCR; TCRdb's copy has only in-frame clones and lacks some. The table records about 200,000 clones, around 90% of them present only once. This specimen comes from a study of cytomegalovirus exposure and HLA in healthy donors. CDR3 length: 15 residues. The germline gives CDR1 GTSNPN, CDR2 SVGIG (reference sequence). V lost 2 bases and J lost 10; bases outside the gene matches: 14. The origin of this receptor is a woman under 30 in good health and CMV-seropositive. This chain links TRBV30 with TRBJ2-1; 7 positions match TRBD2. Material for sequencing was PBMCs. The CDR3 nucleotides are TGTGCCTGGAGTCCTGGCGGCCTTCCCGGGGGGGAGCAGTTCTTC. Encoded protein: CAWSPGGLPGGEQFF. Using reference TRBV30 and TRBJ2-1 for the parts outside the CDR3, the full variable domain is SQTIHQWPATLVQPVGSPLSLECTVEGTSNPNLYWYRQAAGRGLQLLFYSVGIGQISSEVPQNLSASRPQDRQFILSSKKLLLSDSGFYLCAWSPGGLPGGEQFFGPGTRLTVL.